A single sample is the source of the 20 T cell receptor beta chains below, sequenced in a study of T cell responses to AZD1222 COVID-19 vaccine. Only in-frame clones appear in the TCRdb table, and some are missing; sequencing was by immunoSEQ multiplex PCR. This table has more than 150,000 clones, 80% to 90% appearing once. Sequenced material: peripheral blood, taken on day 0 of AZD1222 vaccination. These receptors were obtained from an adult in good health.

The V gene is TRBV5-1, the J gene TRBJ2-3; 7 nucleotides line up with TRBD1. Germline CDR1 reads SGHRS; CDR2 reads YFSETQ. V lost 0 bases and J lost 1; bases outside the gene matches: 5. The CDR3 has 16 residues. The CDR3 is CASSLAGTGGTDTQYF. CDR3 coding DNA: TGCGCCAGCAGCTTGGCGGGAACAGGGGGCACAGATACGCAGTATTTT.

The CDR3 sequence is CASSQDQDPRRTNYGYTF. Here the CDR3 DNA reads TGCGCCAGCAGCCAAGATCAGGACCCAAGAAGAACTAACTATGGCTACACCTTC. The rearrangement uses TRBV4-1 and TRBJ1-2, with D unclear. The germline V gene has CDR1 MGHRA and CDR2 YSYEKL. The CDR3 covers 18 residues. V lost 0 bases to trimming and J lost 0 bases, with 17 bases between them.

The CDR3 DNA sequence: TGTGCCAGCTTCAGGGGGTTCTCTGGAAACACCATATATTTT. Its translation is CASFRGFSGNTIYF. The chain employs TRBV6-5 and TRBJ1-3; 7 bases map to TRBD1. The CDR3 is made up of 14 amino acids. V shed 8 bases and J 0 bases; nucleotides not matched to a gene: 4. The V gene's germline CDR1 is MNHEY and CDR2 SVGAGI.

This clone was picked up a small number of times. This sequence joins TRBV4-2 and TRBJ2-7, with D perhaps TRBD2 (6 bases). Germline V gene lookup returns CDR1 LGHNA and CDR2 YNFKEQ. The CDR3 consists of 15 residues. V dropped 5 bases and J dropped 6 bases, with 20 bases sitting between them. The CDR3, as DNA: TGTGCCAGCAGCGGAGTTATTTCAGGAGGGAGCGAGCAGTACTTC. Translated: CASSGVISGGSEQYF.

The genes are TRBV30 and TRBJ1-3; unclear D gene. The CDR3 extends over 13 amino acids. Trimming removed 6 bases from V and 0 bases from J, with 9 bases in between. The V gene's germline CDR1 is GTSNPN and CDR2 SVGIG (reference sequence). This CDR3 reads CACTENSGNTIYF. CDR3 bases: TGTGCCTGTACAGAGAACTCTGGAAACACCATATATTTT.

This chain uses TRBV2 with TRBJ1-6; D is unresolved. Germline CDR1 reads SNHLY; CDR2 reads FYNNEI. The CDR3 loop spans 15 amino acids. The ends were cut back, 8 bases at V and 7 bases at J, with 18 bases in the middle. The CDR3 loop reads CASQISRVWNSPLHF. Written as DNA, the CDR3 is TGTGCCAGCCAGATATCAAGGGTCTGGAATTCACCCCTCCACTTT. The complete variable domain, with remaining parts taken from reference TRBV2 and TRBJ1-6, reads EPEVTQTPSHQVTQMGQEVILRCVPISNHLYFYWYRQILGQKVEFLVSFYNNEISEKSEIFDDQFSVERPDGSNFTLKIRSTKLEDSAMYFCASQISRVWNSPLHFGNGTRLTVT.

The chain couples TRBV7-2 to TRBJ1-1; 7 positions match TRBD1. V trimming: 4 bases; J trimming: 2 bases; junction bases outside the gene matches: 7. The CDR3 totals 15 residues. CDR1 and CDR2 (germline): SGHTA, FQGNSA. For the CDR3, the DNA is TGTGCCAGCAGCTCGAGGGACAGTTATAACACTGAAGCTTTCTTT. Protein product: CASSSRDSYNTEAFF.

The CDR3 here is CASSRRFSGELFF. The CDR3 DNA follows: TGTGCCAGCAGCCGCCGCTTCTCCGGGGAGCTGTTTTTT. The chain joins TRBV7-9 to TRBJ2-2; unclear D gene. There are 13 residues in the CDR3. V was pared by 5 bases and J by 6 bases, with 10 bases between. Looked up from germline, CDR1 is SEHNR and CDR2 is FQNEAQ (reference sequence).

V is TRBV11-2 and J is TRBJ2-5; D uncertain. This CDR3 comprises 13 residues. CDR1 and CDR2 (germline): SGHAT, FQNNGV. Trimming pared 5 bases from V and 4 bases from J, leaving 11 bases between. CDR3 sequence: CASSPRLGETQYF. The CDR3 coding sequence is TGTGCCAGCAGCCCCCGGTTAGGAGAGACCCAGTACTTC. Complete variable domain (other parts from reference TRBV11-2 and TRBJ2-5): EAGVAQSPRYKIIEKRQSVAFWCNPISGHATLYWYQQILGQGPKLLIQFQNNGVVDDSQLPKDRFSAERLKGVDSTLKIQPAKLEDSAVYLCASSPRLGETQYFGPGTRLLVL.

The chain carries TRBV19 and TRBJ1-2; D perhaps matches TRBD1 (6 bases). This CDR3 has 13 amino acids. The ends were cut back, 3 bases at V and 3 bases at J, with 8 bases in the middle. Germline CDR1 is LNHDA and CDR2 is SQIVND (reference sequence). The CDR3 DNA is TGTGCCAGTAGTATTTCAGGGGACTATGGCTACACCTTC. The encoded protein is CASSISGDYGYTF.

The gene calls are TRBV28 and TRBJ1-5; the D gene is possibly TRBD1 (5 bases). Trimming took 5 bases from V and 0 from J, leaving 20 bases between them. The germline V gene encodes CDR1 MDHEN and CDR2 SYDVKM. CDR3 length equals 18 residues. The CDR3 DNA follows: TGTGCCAGCAGTCACGCTACATTAGGGGTTTATAGCAATCAGCCCCAGCATTTT. Encoded protein: CASSHATLGVYSNQPQHF.

The chain recombines TRBV7-6 with TRBJ2-2, with 7 bases aligning to TRBD2. CDR1 SGHVS and CDR2 FNYEAQ come from the germline V gene. This CDR3 has 15 amino acids. With 8 bases clipped from V and 3 bases from J, the junction kept 9 bases outside the gene matches. CDR3 sequence: CASRGEGRDTGELFF. In nucleotides, the CDR3 is TGTGCCAGCCGGGGGGAGGGTCGTGACACCGGGGAGCTGTTTTTT.

The chain couples TRBV5-4 to TRBJ2-3, with no clear D. The CDR3 runs 14 residues. Germline loops: CDR1 SGHNT, CDR2 YYREEE (reference sequence). V was cut by 2 bases and J by 2 bases, with 9 bases left in between. The CDR3, as DNA: TGTGCCAGCAGCTTTGGCGGCGACACAGATACGCAGTATTTT. Translated, it gives CASSFGGDTDTQYF.

This rearrangement joins TRBV5-5 to TRBJ1-1; no firm D call. CDR1 SGHKS and CDR2 YYEKEE come from the germline V gene (reference sequence). The CDR3 contains 14 residues. Trimming removed 0 bases at V and 0 bases at J, with 6 bases between. The CDR3 nucleotides are TGTGCCAGCAGCTTGGGCGGCATGAACACTGAAGCTTTCTTT. Translation gives CASSLGGMNTEAFF.

The chain carries TRBV28 and TRBJ1-5; D remains ambiguous. Germline values: CDR1 MDHEN, CDR2 SYDVKM. With 6 bases removed from V and 1 base from J, the gap between germline ends came to 1 base. The CDR3 runs 11 residues. CDR3 sequence: CASRSNQPQHF. CDR3 coding DNA: TGTGCCAGCAGAAGCAATCAGCCCCAGCATTTT.

This clone has more than one count but fewer than ten. The chain couples TRBV7-9 to TRBJ1-5; 9 nucleotides line up with TRBD1. This CDR3 spans 14 amino acids. CDR1 SEHNR and CDR2 FQNEAQ come from the germline V gene (reference sequence). J was trimmed by 4 bases and V by 5 bases; bases with no gene match: 3. CDR3 protein: CASSLDRGNQPQHF. Written as DNA, the CDR3 is TGTGCCAGCAGCCTTGACAGGGGGAATCAGCCCCAGCATTTT.

The rearrangement uses TRBV7-8 and TRBJ2-7; 11 bases align to TRBD2. Germline V gene data show CDR1 as SGHVS and CDR2 as FQNEAQ. This CDR3 region has 15 residues. J gave up 3 bases and V 0 bases, and 1 base lay outside the gene matches. In DNA form, the CDR3 reads TGTGCCAGCAGCTTAGCCGGGACTAGCGGCTACGAGCAGTACTTC. Its translation: CASSLAGTSGYEQYF.

Regarding this clone: One junction end disagrees with the germline gene, perhaps due to a read error. The chain recombines TRBV3-1 (or the pseudogene TRBV3-2) with TRBJ1-6; D remains unclear. The CDR3 is made up of 14 amino acids. Germline V gene data show CDR1 as LGHDT and CDR2 as YNNKEL (reference sequence). The CDR3 sequence: CASTPAAYNSPLHF. The CDR3 nucleotides are TGTGCCAGCACCCCGGCAGCCTACAATTCACCCCTCCACTTT.

The DNA for the CDR3 is TGTGCCAGCAGTCACAGGGTGATGAACACTGAAGCTTTCTTT. It yields the protein CASSHRVMNTEAFF. The chain links TRBV6-5 to TRBJ1-1; weak D call: TRBD1 (6 bases). Germline values: CDR1 MNHEY, CDR2 SVGAGI. This CDR3 spans 14 amino acids. V was clipped by 5 bases and J by 0 bases, with 10 bases between them.

The genes are TRBV27 and TRBJ1-6; possibly TRBD1 for D (5 bases). Germline lookup yields CDR1 MNHEY and CDR2 SMNVEV (reference sequence). The CDR3 is 14 amino acids. V lost 10 bases to trimming and J lost 3 bases, with 13 bases between them. The CDR3, as DNA: TGTGCCACGGCCCAGGGACTCTATAATTCACCCCTCCACTTT. Translating it yields CATAQGLYNSPLHF.